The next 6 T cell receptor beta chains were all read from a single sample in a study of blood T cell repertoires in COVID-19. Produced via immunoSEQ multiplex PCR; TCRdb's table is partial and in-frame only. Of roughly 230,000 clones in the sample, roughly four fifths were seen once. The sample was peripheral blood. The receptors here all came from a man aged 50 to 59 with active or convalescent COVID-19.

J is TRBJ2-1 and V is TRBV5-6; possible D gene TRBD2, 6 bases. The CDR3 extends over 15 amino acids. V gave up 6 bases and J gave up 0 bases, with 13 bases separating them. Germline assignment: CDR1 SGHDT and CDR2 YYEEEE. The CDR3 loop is CASTDGGFSYNEQFF. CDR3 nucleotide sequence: TGTGCCAGCACTGACGGGGGTTTCTCCTACAATGAGCAGTTCTTC.

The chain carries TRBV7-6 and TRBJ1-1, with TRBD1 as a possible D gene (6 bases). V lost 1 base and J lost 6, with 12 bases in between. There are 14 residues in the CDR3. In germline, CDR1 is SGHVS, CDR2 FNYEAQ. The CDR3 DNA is TGTGCCAGCAGCTTAGGGGGGGGCGCTTCTGAAGCTTTCTTT. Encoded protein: CASSLGGGASEAFF. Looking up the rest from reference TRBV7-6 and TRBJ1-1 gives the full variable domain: GAGVSQSPRYKVTKRGQDVALRCDPISGHVSLYWYRQALGQGPEFLTYFNYEAQQDKSGLPNDRFSAERPEGSISTLTIQRTEQRDSAMYRCASSLGGGASEAFFGQGTRLTVV.

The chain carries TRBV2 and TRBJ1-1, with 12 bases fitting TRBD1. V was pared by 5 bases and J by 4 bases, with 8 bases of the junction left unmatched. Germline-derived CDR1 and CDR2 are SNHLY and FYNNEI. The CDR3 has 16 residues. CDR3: CASSRDRGPVGTEAFF. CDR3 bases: TGTGCCAGCAGTCGGGACAGGGGGCCGGTGGGCACTGAAGCTTTCTTT.

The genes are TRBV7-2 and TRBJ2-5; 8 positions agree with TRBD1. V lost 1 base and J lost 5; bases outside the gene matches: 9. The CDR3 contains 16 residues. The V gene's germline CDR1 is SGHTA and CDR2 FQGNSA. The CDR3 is CASSLVAGRGLETQYF. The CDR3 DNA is TGTGCCAGCAGCTTAGTGGCCGGCAGGGGGCTGGAGACCCAGTACTTC.

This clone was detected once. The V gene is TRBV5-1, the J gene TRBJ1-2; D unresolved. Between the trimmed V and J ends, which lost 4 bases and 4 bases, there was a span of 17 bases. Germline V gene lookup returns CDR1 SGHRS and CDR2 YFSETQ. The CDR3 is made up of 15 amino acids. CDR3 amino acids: CASSPDGVRGYGYTF. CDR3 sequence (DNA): TGCGCCAGCAGCCCGGACGGAGTACGGGGCTATGGCTACACCTTC.

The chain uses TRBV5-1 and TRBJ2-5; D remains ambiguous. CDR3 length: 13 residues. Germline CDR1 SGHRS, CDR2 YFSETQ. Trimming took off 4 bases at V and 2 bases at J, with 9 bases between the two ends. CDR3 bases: TGCGCCAGCAGCCGACAAGGACAAGAGACCCAGTACTTC. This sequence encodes CASSRQGQETQYF.